This T cell receptor beta chain was captured by sequencing in a study of molecular identifiers for immune sequencing clone quantification. Study-wide points: Spiked Jurkat TCR RNA originating from one cell could reportedly be identified amid more than 800,000 naive cells. Effector cells had over 98% of their molecules in clones above 20 RNA copies, while naive cells had under 1%.

Libraries of naive CD8 T cells were made from 20,000 to 1,000,000 sorted cells. They used 10%, 30% or 50% RNA. A CD8+CD4-CCR7+CD45RA+ gate was used to sort naive CD8 T cells. With regard to this clonotype: Its antigen remains unidentified.

MiXCR, applied by TCRdb to the PCR reads, yields one record per CDR3 protein. The sample includes hundreds of thousands of distinct CDR3 sequences, about 20% of them seen just once. Germline CDR1 reads GTSNPN; CDR2 reads SVGIG (reference sequence). V was shortened by 2 bases and J by 5 bases, with 12 bases between the two germline ends. The CDR3 contains 13 residues. The gene calls are TRBV30 and TRBJ1-1; D might be TRBD1 (5 bases). The receptor was derived from a human donor in good health. Some libraries in this study had Jurkat cell RNA spiked in. The sequenced sample was naive CD8+ T cells from blood, with Jurkat cell RNA spiked in. Subset defined: FACS-sorted CD8+CD4-CCR7+CD45RA+ naive T cells. For the CDR3, the DNA is TGTGCCTGGAGTCTGGGGGGGAATACTGAAGCTTTCTTT. Translated, it gives CAWSLGGNTEAFF.